These 24 T cell receptor beta chains were sequenced from one sample in a study of blood T cell repertoires in COVID-19. Assay used: immunoSEQ multiplex PCR; TCRdb lists only in-frame clones, some missing. The table has about 50,000 clones, over 80% seen once. The sample consisted of peripheral blood. These receptors came from a human donor in a cohort sampled during active COVID-19.

This clone turned up a few times. The chain couples TRBV6-1 to TRBJ1-2; no clear D gene. Trimming took off 0 bases at V and 10 bases at J, with 12 bases between the two ends. Germline-derived CDR1 and CDR2 are MNHNS and SASEGT. This CDR3 has 13 residues. CDR3 nucleotides: TGTGCCAGCAGTGAAGCAGCCAAAGCCTACTACACCTTC. It encodes CASSEAAKAYYTF.

CDR3 in amino acids: CAIRQTGETTGELFF. The CDR3 coding sequence is TGTGCCATCAGACAGACAGGGGAAACTACCGGGGAGCTGTTTTTT. The J gene is TRBJ2-2, the V gene TRBV10-3, with 8 nucleotides matching TRBD1. J lost 5 bases, V lost 6 bases, and 8 bases had no gene match. In germline, CDR1 is ENHRY, CDR2 SYGVKD. The CDR3 spans 15 residues.

J is TRBJ1-1 and V is TRBV6-5; 7 nucleotides align to TRBD1. V was pared by 4 bases and J by 8 bases, with 7 bases of the junction left unmatched. The CDR3 totals 13 residues. Germline values: CDR1 MNHEY, CDR2 SVGAGI. CDR3 sequence: CASSFDRALEAFF. The CDR3 nucleotides read TGTGCCAGCAGTTTTGACAGGGCCTTAGAAGCTTTCTTT.

The V call is TRBV27, the J call TRBJ1-1; a weak D match, TRBD1 (5 bases). The V end was cut by 2 bases, the J end by 2 bases, with 18 bases between. Germline values: CDR1 MNHEY, CDR2 SMNVEV (reference sequence). CDR3 length: 17 residues. CDR3 nucleotide sequence: TGTGCCAGCAGTTTAAGGGGTGACAGCCAAATTAACACTGAAGCTTTCTTT. Translating it yields CASSLRGDSQINTEAFF.

The chain is built from TRBV25-1 and TRBJ1-1; a weak D match, TRBD1 (5 bases). Trimming shortened V by 6 bases and J by 4 bases, and 18 bases separated the two germline ends. Germline V gene data show CDR1 as MGHDK and CDR2 as SYGVNS. The CDR3 has 15 amino acids. The CDR3 nucleotides are TGTGCCAGCAGCTACAGGTGGGGGGGATCCACTGAAGCTTTCTTT. Amino acids: CASSYRWGGSTEAFF. Full variable domain (missing parts from reference TRBV25-1 and TRBJ1-1): EADIYQTPRYLVIGTGKKITLECSQTMGHDKMYWYQQDPGMELHLIHYSYGVNSTEKGDLSSESTVSRIRTEHFPLTLESARPSHTSQYLCASSYRWGGSTEAFFGQGTRLTVV.

This rearrangement joins TRBV6-5 to TRBJ2-1, with D possibly matching TRBD2 (5 bases). The CDR3 sequence is 14 residues long. Germline V gene lookup returns CDR1 MNHEY and CDR2 SVGAGI. Trimming left V 10 bases short and J 3 bases short, with 16 bases between. The DNA for the CDR3 is TGTGCCACCACTTGGGGAGCGGACTACAATGAGCAGTTCTTC. It specifies CATTWGADYNEQFF.

The gene calls are TRBV6-5 and TRBJ2-7, with 9 positions matching TRBD1. V was clipped by 8 bases and J by 2 bases; unmatched bases: 10. This CDR3 has 15 residues. Germline-derived CDR1 and CDR2 are MNHEY and SVGAGI. CDR3 residues: CASSSGGQGAYEQYF. Here the CDR3 DNA reads TGTGCCAGCTCCTCCGGGGGACAGGGCGCCTACGAGCAGTACTTC.

This chain links TRBV25-1 with TRBJ1-6, with D possibly being TRBD1 (6 bases). Germline CDR1 reads MGHDK; CDR2 reads SYGVNS. The CDR3 is 13 amino acids. Trimming took off 2 bases at V and 7 bases at J, with 6 bases between the two ends. CDR3 in amino acids: CASSEQGNSPLHF. CDR3 in DNA: TGTGCCAGCAGTGAACAGGGGAATTCACCCCTCCACTTT.

Relative to its sample, this clone is medium-sized (0.01 to 0.1%). The gene calls are TRBV3-1 (or the pseudogene TRBV3-2) and TRBJ2-3; 12 positions match TRBD2. The CDR3 is 18 residues long. Looked up from germline, CDR1 is LGHDT and CDR2 is YNNKEL (reference sequence). The V gene end was trimmed by 4 bases and the J gene end by 1 base; junction bases not matched to a gene: 9. Here the CDR3 reads CASSPRLAGALRTDTQYF. In nucleotides, the CDR3 is TGTGCCAGCAGCCCCAGACTAGCGGGGGCTCTCCGCACAGATACGCAGTATTTT.

This clone showed up just once. The gene calls are TRBV3-1 (or the pseudogene TRBV3-2) and TRBJ2-5; 8 positions agree with TRBD2. J gave up 2 bases and V 3 bases, and 5 bases lay outside the gene matches. This CDR3 spans 15 amino acids. CDR1 LGHDT and CDR2 YNNKEL come from the germline V gene (reference sequence). The CDR3 DNA is TGTGCCAGCAGCCACCGTAGCGGGGTACAAGAGACCCAGTACTTC. Its translation: CASSHRSGVQETQYF.

This clone was seen a few times. This chain links TRBV5-1 with TRBJ2-7; D gene unclear. CDR1 and CDR2 from the germline V gene are SGHRS and YFSETQ. The CDR3 is 13 residues long. Trimming removed 6 bases from V and 8 bases from J, with 18 bases in between. CDR3 sequence reads: CASTGEDYVQQYF. DNA for the CDR3: TGCGCCAGCACCGGAGAAGATTATGTACAGCAGTACTTC.

CDR3 sequence reads: CASSYSTPRYNEQFF. The CDR3 coding sequence is TGTGCCAGCAGTTACTCGACACCAAGGTACAATGAGCAGTTCTTC. This rearrangement joins TRBV6-5 to TRBJ2-1; D is uncertain. From germline, CDR1 is MNHEY and CDR2 SVGAGI. The CDR3 spans 15 residues. V was pared by 0 bases and J by 4 bases, with 10 bases between.

The genes are TRBV4-3 and TRBJ2-7, with TRBD1 identical over 9 bases. The CDR3 sequence is 17 residues long. After removal of 0 bases from V and 5 bases from J, the junction contained 11 bases not matched to a gene. Germline loops: CDR1 LGHNA, CDR2 YSLEER. Here the CDR3 DNA reads TGCGCCAGCAGCCAAGAATACTCCGGGACAGGGATTGACGAGCAGTACTTC. It codes for CASSQEYSGTGIDEQYF.

This chain uses TRBV10-3 with TRBJ2-7, with TRBD1 matching over 10 bases. The length of the CDR3 is 15 residues. With 4 bases clipped from V and 2 bases from J, the junction kept 5 bases outside the gene matches. Germline CDR1 is ENHRY and CDR2 is SYGVKD. CDR3: CAISAGQGSTYEQYF. The CDR3, as DNA: TGTGCCATCAGTGCGGGACAGGGGAGCACCTACGAGCAGTACTTC.

The chain combines TRBV5-4 with TRBJ1-1; D call uncertain. CDR1 SGHNT and CDR2 YYREEE come from the germline V gene (reference sequence). The CDR3 contains 12 residues. Trimming shortened V by 2 bases and J by 3 bases, and 5 bases separated the two germline ends. CDR3 DNA sequence: TGTGCCAGCAGCTTCGGAGACACTGAAGCTTTCTTT. This gives the protein CASSFGDTEAFF.

CDR3 sequence: CASSQSTGTVDEQYF. CDR3 nucleotide sequence: TGTGCCAGCAGCCAGTCGACAGGGACCGTGGACGAGCAGTACTTC. The chain links TRBV4-2 to TRBJ2-7; TRBD1 agrees at 7 bases. After removal of 3 bases from V and 5 bases from J, the junction contained 10 bases not matched to a gene. Germline CDR1 is LGHNA and CDR2 is YNFKEQ. This CDR3 is built from 15 residues.

CDR3 amino acids: CASSQDRGKDGYTF. CDR3 DNA: TGCGCCAGCAGCCAAGACAGGGGTAAGGATGGCTACACCTTC. The chain employs TRBV5-1 and TRBJ1-2; 8 positions agree with TRBD1. CDR3 size: 14 residues. Germline trimming cut 4 bases from V and 6 bases from J; bases unmatched to any gene: 8. Germline V gene data show CDR1 as SGHRS and CDR2 as YFSETQ.

This clone appeared a single time. The chain joins TRBV11-2 to TRBJ1-2, with a tentative D call TRBD1 (5 bases). Germline CDR1 SGHAT, CDR2 FQNNGV. The CDR3 length is 14 residues. CDR3 coding DNA: TGTGCTAGTGGATTAACAGGCCTCAACTATGGCTACACCTTC. Its protein is CASGLTGLNYGYTF.

The chain couples TRBV20-1 to TRBJ1-2; D call uncertain. Germline V gene data show CDR1 as DFQATT and CDR2 as SNEGSKA (reference sequence). Deletions cut 3 bases from V and 8 bases from J, with 10 bases between. CDR3 length: 11 residues. The CDR3: CSASPVEGYTF. The CDR3 DNA follows: TGCAGTGCTAGTCCGGTGGAGGGCTACACCTTC.

The V gene is TRBV18, the J gene TRBJ1-1, with D unresolved. Germline lookup yields CDR1 KGHSH and CDR2 LQKENI. The CDR3 length is 15 residues. Deletions cut 2 bases from V and 1 base from J, with 11 bases between. CDR3: CASSPAISQNTEAFF. CDR3 bases: TGTGCCAGCTCACCAGCAATATCACAGAACACTGAAGCTTTCTTT.

The gene calls are TRBV28 and TRBJ1-2; no clear D gene. The CDR3 extends over 14 amino acids. Trimming took off 3 bases at V and 4 bases at J, with 12 bases between the two ends. The germline CDR1 and CDR2 sequences are MDHEN and SYDVKM. In DNA form, the CDR3 reads TGTGCCAGCAGTTTTGAGGAAAACCGCTATGGCTACACCTTC. Its protein product is CASSFEENRYGYTF.

The chain couples TRBV6-6 to TRBJ2-7; 8 nucleotides align to TRBD2. The V gene's germline CDR1 is MNHNY and CDR2 SVGAGI (reference sequence). Trimming took 5 bases from V and 5 from J; bases not matched to a gene: 8. This CDR3 is 14 amino acids long. The CDR3 DNA is TGTGCCAGCAGTCCCTCGGGAGGGAACCACGAGCAGTACTTC. Translating it yields CASSPSGGNHEQYF.

The chain joins TRBV30 to TRBJ1-2; perhaps TRBD1 as D (6 bases). CDR1 and CDR2 from the germline V gene are GTSNPN and SVGIG (reference sequence). The length of the CDR3 is 13 residues. Trimming removed 4 bases from V and 5 bases from J, with 14 bases in between. CDR3 nucleotides: TGTGCCTGGACCCGGGACATCTTATATGGCTACACCTTC. It codes for CAWTRDILYGYTF. The full variable domain, its missing parts supplied by reference TRBV30 and TRBJ1-2, is SQTIHQWPATLVQPVGSPLSLECTVEGTSNPNLYWYRQAAGRGLQLLFYSVGIGQISSEVPQNLSASRPQDRQFILSSKKLLLSDSGFYLCAWTRDILYGYTFGSGTRLTVV.

Note on this clone: Other DNA sequences in this sample translate to the same CDR3. This chain uses TRBV6-5 with TRBJ2-7, with a possible D match to TRBD2 (5 bases). V lost 2 bases, J lost 4 bases, and 9 bases lay in between. This CDR3 is built from 13 residues. Germline V CDR1 and CDR2: MNHEY, SVGAGI. In DNA form, the CDR3 reads TGTGCCAGCAGTTACCGTACGGGGTACGAGCAGTACTTC. Translating it yields CASSYRTGYEQYF.